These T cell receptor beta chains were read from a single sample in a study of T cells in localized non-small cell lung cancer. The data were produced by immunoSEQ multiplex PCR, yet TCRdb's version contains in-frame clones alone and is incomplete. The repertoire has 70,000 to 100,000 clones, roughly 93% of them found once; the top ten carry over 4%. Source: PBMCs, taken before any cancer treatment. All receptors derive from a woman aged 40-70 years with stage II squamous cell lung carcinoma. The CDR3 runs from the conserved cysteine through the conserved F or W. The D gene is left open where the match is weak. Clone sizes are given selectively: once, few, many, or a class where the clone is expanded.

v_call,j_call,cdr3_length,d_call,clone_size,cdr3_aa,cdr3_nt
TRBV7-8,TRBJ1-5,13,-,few,CASSFGGSQPQHF,TGTGCCAGCAGCTTTGGGGGCTCTCAGCCCCAGCATTTT
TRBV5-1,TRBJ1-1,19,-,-,CASSLKWGRGTSMNTEAFF,TGCGCCAGCAGCTTGAAGTGGGGACGGGGGACTTCCATGAACACTGAAGCTTTCTTT
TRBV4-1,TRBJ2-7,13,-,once,CASSQDPQTAQYF,TGCGCCAGCAGCCAAGATCCGCAAACGGCCCAGTACTTC
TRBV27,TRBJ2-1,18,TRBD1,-,CASSLGTARGHSYNEQFF,TGTGCCAGCAGTCTTGGGACAGCTAGGGGCCACTCCTACAATGAGCAGTTCTTC
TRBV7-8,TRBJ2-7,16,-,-,CASSLDPITRSYEQYF,TGTGCCAGCAGCTTAGACCCCATAACACGCTCCTACGAGCAGTACTTC
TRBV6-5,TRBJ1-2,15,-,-,CASSRTVPSNYGYTF,TGTGCCAGCAGTCGGACAGTTCCCTCTAACTATGGCTACACCTTC
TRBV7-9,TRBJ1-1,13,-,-,CASRSGVNTEAFF,TGTGCCAGCAGATCAGGGGTGAACACTGAAGCTTTCTTT
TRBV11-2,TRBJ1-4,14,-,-,CASSLDGQTRKLFF,TGTGCCAGCAGCTTAGACGGACAGACCAGAAAACTGTTTTTT
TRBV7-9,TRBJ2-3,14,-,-,CASSLSGTRDTQYF,TGTGCCAGCAGCTTATCCGGGACAAGAGATACGCAGTATTTT
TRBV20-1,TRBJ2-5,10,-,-,CSASDETQYF,TGCAGTGCTAGCGATGAGACCCAGTACTTC
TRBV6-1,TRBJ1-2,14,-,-,CASSESHRHYGYTF,TGTGCCAGCAGTGAAAGTCACCGGCACTATGGCTACACCTTC
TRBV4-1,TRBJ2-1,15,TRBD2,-,CASSHSGSSYNEQFF,TGCGCCAGCAGCCATAGCGGGAGCTCCTACAATGAGCAGTTCTTC
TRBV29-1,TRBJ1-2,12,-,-,CSVQPGGYGYTF,TGCAGCGTGCAACCGGGGGGCTATGGCTACACCTTC
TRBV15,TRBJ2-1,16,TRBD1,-,CATSRGYGTGPNEQFF,TGTGCCACCAGCAGGGGGTACGGGACAGGGCCGAATGAGCAGTTCTTC
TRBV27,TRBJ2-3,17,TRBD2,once,CASRAGETRLSTDTQYF,TGTGCCAGCAGAGCGGGAGAGACTCGCCTCTCCACAGATACGCAGTATTTT
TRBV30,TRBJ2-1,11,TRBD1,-,CAWKDRDEQFF,TGTGCCTGGAAAGACAGGGACGAGCAGTTCTTC
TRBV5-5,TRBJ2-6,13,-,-,CASSRAGANVLTF,TGTGCCAGCAGCCGTGCTGGGGCCAACGTCCTGACTTTC
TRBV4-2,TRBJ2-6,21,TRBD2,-,CASSQEVLAGGRRSGANVLTF,TGTGCCAGCAGCCAAGAGGTCCTAGCGGGAGGGAGACGCTCTGGGGCCAACGTCCTGACTTTC
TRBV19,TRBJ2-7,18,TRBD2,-,CASSIRASGGALAYEQYF,TGTGCCAGTAGTATTCGGGCTAGCGGGGGGGCCCTGGCCTACGAGCAGTACTTC
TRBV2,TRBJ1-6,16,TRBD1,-,CASSTEGGQGYSPLHF,TGTGCCAGCAGTACCGAGGGCGGACAGGGGTATTCACCCCTCCACTTT
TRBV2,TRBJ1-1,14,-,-,CASLGRGWDTEAFF,TGTGCCAGCTTAGGTCGGGGTTGGGACACTGAAGCTTTCTTT
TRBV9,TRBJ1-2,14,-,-,CASRDHREWNGYTF,TGTGCCAGCAGGGATCACAGGGAGTGGAATGGCTACACCTTC
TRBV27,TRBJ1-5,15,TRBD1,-,CASSSTGAPNQPQHF,TGTGCCAGCAGTTCGACAGGGGCCCCCAATCAGCCCCAGCATTTT
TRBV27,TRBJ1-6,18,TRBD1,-,CARPTPPTGAIIDSPLHF,TGTGCCAGACCCACCCCCCCGACAGGGGCGATTATCGATTCACCCCTCCACTTT
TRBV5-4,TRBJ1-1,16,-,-,CASSGGRRPDNTEAFF,TGTGCCAGCAGCGGGGGACGGAGGCCGGATAACACTGAAGCTTTCTTT
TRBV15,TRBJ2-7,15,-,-,CATSRVGGVGYEQYF,TGTGCCACCAGCAGAGTAGGCGGGGTGGGGTACGAGCAGTACTTC
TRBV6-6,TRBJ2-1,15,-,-,CASSLRDFRNNEQFF,TGTGCCAGCAGCCTCCGGGACTTCAGAAACAATGAGCAGTTCTTC
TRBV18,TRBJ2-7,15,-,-,CASSPRARVSYEQYF,TGTGCCAGCTCACCAAGGGCCCGGGTCTCCTACGAGCAGTACTTC
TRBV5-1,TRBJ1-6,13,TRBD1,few,CASRQGIGSPLHF,TGCGCCAGCAGACAGGGGATAGGTTCACCCCTCCACTTT
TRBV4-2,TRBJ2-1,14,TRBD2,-,CASKGRREGNEQFF,TGTGCCAGCAAGGGGAGGCGGGAGGGCAATGAGCAGTTCTTC
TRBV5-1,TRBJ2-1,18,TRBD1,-,CASSLEPYRGQGYNEQFF,TGCGCCAGCAGCTTGGAGCCTTATCGGGGACAGGGCTACAATGAGCAGTTCTTC
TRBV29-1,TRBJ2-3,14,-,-,CSIPLGQLTDTQYF,TGCAGCATCCCCCTGGGGCAGCTCACAGATACGCAGTATTTT
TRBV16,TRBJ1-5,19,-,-,CASSQSKRAPPRINQPQHF,TGTGCCAGCAGCCAATCGAAAAGGGCACCCCCAAGAATCAATCAGCCCCAGCATTTT
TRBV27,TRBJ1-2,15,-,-,CASRSPIKGVYGYTF,TGTGCCAGCAGAAGCCCTATAAAGGGGGTTTATGGCTACACCTTC
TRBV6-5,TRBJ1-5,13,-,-,CASSSDRNQPQHF,TGTGCCAGCAGTTCCGACAGAAATCAGCCCCAGCATTTT
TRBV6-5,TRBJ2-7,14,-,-,CASSQPDPTRRQYF,TGTGCCAGCAGTCAACCGGACCCAACCCGGAGGCAGTACTTC
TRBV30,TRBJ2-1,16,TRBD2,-,CASTGTSGSSYNEQFF,TGTGCCAGCACCGGGACTAGCGGAAGCTCCTACAATGAGCAGTTCTTC
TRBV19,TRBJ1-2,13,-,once,CASSSRFGGYYTF,TGTGCCAGTAGTAGCAGGTTCGGGGGCTACTACACCTTC
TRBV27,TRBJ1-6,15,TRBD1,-,CASSYMTGGGSPLHF,TGTGCCAGCAGTTACATGACAGGGGGCGGTTCACCCCTCCACTTT
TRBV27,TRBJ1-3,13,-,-,CASSLIMGNTIYF,TGTGCCAGCAGCTTAATCATGGGAAACACCATATATTTT
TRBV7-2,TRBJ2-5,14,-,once,CASSLAGVLETQYF,TGTGCCAGCAGCTTGGCAGGGGTCCTAGAGACCCAGTACTTC